This section outlines one T cell receptor (beta chain) sequence together with its context. As to time point: blood at routine non-recurrence follow-up after resection. Extraction of whole RNA from tumor, nontumor lung or frozen PBMC preceded unsorted sequencing. These data originate in a study of spatial heterogeneity in lung cancer. TCRdb reanalysed the 5' RACE reads using MiXCR and keeps one entry per CDR3 protein. This sample has around 120,000 distinct CDR3 sequences, with more than 10% found just once. The material was PBMCs, obtained at follow-up. The sequence derives from a male donor with early-stage non-small cell lung cancer.

The CDR3 DNA reads TGTGCCAGCAGTGCACAGAGAGACAATGAGCAGTTCTTC. Translation: CASSAQRDNEQFF. The chain employs TRBV12-3 or TRBV12-4 and TRBJ2-1; D is ambiguous. V lost 5 bases to trimming and J lost 5 bases, with 10 bases between them. This CDR3 has 13 amino acids.